The clone carrying this T cell receptor beta chain was observed a few times. Antigen specificity is unknown. This sample was included in a study of T cells after yellow fever vaccination. Study-level background: SMART-Seq v4 Ultra Low Input prepared libraries from low-cell fractions.

Germline V lookup: CDR1 MNHEY, CDR2 SVGAGI. With 6 bases removed from V and 6 bases from J, the gap between germline ends came to 17 bases. This CDR3 has 14 residues. General study findings and limits: Bulk-population clonotypes that are abundant could appear as contaminants in FACS-sorted repertoires. Most primary-vaccination clones recurred post-booster (roughly 96% CD4, 85% to 90% CD8).

A 5'RACE template-switching step, the method used to make TCR cDNA, added a universal primer site and UMIs. In TCRdb, the 5' RACE reads were re-called with MiXCR into one record per CDR3 protein. The sample carries over 150,000 distinct CDR3 sequences, approximately 6% recorded once. The clonotype originates from a man younger than 30 who received the YFV17D yellow fever vaccine. The sample consisted of CD4+ T cells sorted from PBMCs, taken on the day of the first yellow fever vaccination. The rearrangement links TRBV6-5 to TRBJ1-2; D possibly corresponds to TRBD1 (6 bases). CDR3 DNA: TGTGCCAGCAGCCCGGGCGGGGGCGCAAATGGCTACACCTTC. Protein product: CASSPGGGANGYTF.